This T cell receptor (beta chain) was captured in a study of T-cell reconstitution after alpha-beta-depleted transplantation in children (TCRdb year 2016). Some background on the complete study: Using TCR repertoire profiling, the study followed T-cell immune reconstitution in a quantitative way in children after TCRalphabeta/CD19-depleted allogeneic hematopoietic cell transplantation.

Broad study findings and their caveats: In some patients, the high TCRbeta diversity seen at day 60 was put down to recipient T cells and intrathymic progenitors that had survived conditioning. Over subsequent months, a decline in hyperexpanded clone frequencies was noted, and after one year, T-cell counts and TCRbeta diversity were mostly ascribed to newly produced T cells. About two months after transplant, the apparently early recovery of alphabetaT-cell counts reportedly depended on just several hundred clones that had expanded rapidly and came from non-depleted graft cells.

The intended sense of this specimen's treatment or condition label: allogeneic hematopoietic cell transplantation with graft depleted of TCRalphabeta T cells and CD19 B cells. The children who served as transplant recipients had been given grafts of TCRalphabeta/CD19-depleted allogeneic hematopoietic cells. This clonotype appeared many times. Its cognate antigen has yet to be identified. No base quality values were provided; no much bigger clone lies one nucleotide off. The germline V gene gives CDR1 as SGHRS and CDR2 as YFSETQ. V was cut back by 1 base and J by 4 bases, leaving a gap of 9 bases between them. From the cysteine through the phenylalanine, the CDR3 covers 13 amino acids. The sequence is cut down to CDR3 DNA, 39 bases in frame from base 1. Libraries came from PCR. For sequencing, an Illumina HiSeq 2500 was employed. To normalize quantification of the TCRbeta repertoire, the TCR libraries were built with molecular barcoding that relied on unique molecular identifiers. Using fastp at Q25 and MiXCR, TCRdb reprocessed the public reads and kept productive beta chains. Each entry is one CDR3 protein sequence, shown with its most common DNA and genes. For this sample there are 200,000 or so distinct CDR3 sequences; approximately 6.8% appear just once. The ten top clones hold under 6% of the sample.

The clonotype comes from a girl under three years old with combined immunodeficiency, due to receive a stem cell transplant. The material was PBMCs, obtained before TCRalphabeta/CD19-depleted stem cell transplant. Recombination joined TRBV5-1 with TRBJ2-7, with the identity of the D gene unclear. The nucleotides are TGCGCCAGCAGCTTGTCAGGCGAATACGAGCAGTACTTC. Translation gives CASSLSGEYEQYF.